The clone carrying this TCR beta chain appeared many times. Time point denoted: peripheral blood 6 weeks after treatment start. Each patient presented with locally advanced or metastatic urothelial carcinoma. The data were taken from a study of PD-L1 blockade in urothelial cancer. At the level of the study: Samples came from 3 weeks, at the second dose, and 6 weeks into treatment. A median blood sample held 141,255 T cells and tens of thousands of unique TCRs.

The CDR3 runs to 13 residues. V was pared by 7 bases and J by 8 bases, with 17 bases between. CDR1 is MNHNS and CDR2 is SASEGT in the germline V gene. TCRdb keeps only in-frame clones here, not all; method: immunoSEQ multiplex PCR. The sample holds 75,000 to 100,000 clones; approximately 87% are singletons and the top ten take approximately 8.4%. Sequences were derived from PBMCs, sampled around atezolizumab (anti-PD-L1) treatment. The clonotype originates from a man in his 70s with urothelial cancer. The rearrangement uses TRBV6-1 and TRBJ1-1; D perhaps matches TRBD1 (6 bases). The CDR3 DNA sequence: TGTGCCAGCACCCAGGACAGTCCAGAAGAAGCTTTCTTT. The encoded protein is CASTQDSPEEAFF.